Below are 28 T cell receptor beta chains sequenced from a single sample in a study of cytomegalovirus exposure and HLA in healthy donors. Profiling relied on immunoSEQ multiplex PCR, and the TCRdb table lists in-frame clones only, not all of them. The repertoire consists of under 150,000 clones, with less than 90% occurring once and the leading ten covering less than 3.5%. Sequenced sample: PBMCs. These receptors came from a man between 18 and 35 years old in good health and CMV-seronegative.

This clone was recorded only once. The gene calls are TRBV29-1 and TRBJ2-5, with 9 bases that match TRBD2. V shed 3 bases, J shed 2 bases, and the junction held 13 bases outside the gene matches. Germline lookup yields CDR1 SQVTM and CDR2 ANQGSEA. This CDR3 is 17 amino acids long. CDR3: CSVDSPGASGVQETQYF. CDR3 in DNA: TGCAGCGTTGACTCCCCTGGGGCTAGCGGGGTACAAGAGACCCAGTACTTC.

The V call is TRBV18, the J call TRBJ2-2, with TRBD1 identical over 7 bases. The ends lost 8 bases at V and 6 bases at J; junction bases unmatched: 3. This CDR3 spans 12 amino acids. Germline loops: CDR1 KGHSH, CDR2 LQKENI. The CDR3, as DNA: TGTGCCAGCCCAGGGACAGCCGGGGAGCTGTTTTTT. Translating gives CASPGTAGELFF.

The genes are TRBV5-1 and TRBJ2-3; the D gene is possibly TRBD2 (6 bases). The CDR3 totals 14 residues. V shed 1 base and J shed 1 base, with 7 bases lying between them. Germline loops: CDR1 SGHRS, CDR2 YFSETQ. In nucleotides, the CDR3 is TGCGCCAGCAGCTTGCAGCGGGGCACAGATACGCAGTATTTT. Its protein is CASSLQRGTDTQYF.

The chain has TRBV4-3 and TRBJ2-3, with D possibly being TRBD2 (6 bases). This CDR3 is built from 17 residues. The V end lost 5 bases, the J end lost 6 bases, and 24 bases lay between the germline ends. Per the germline V gene, CDR1 is LGHNA and CDR2 is YSLEER. The CDR3 here is CASSNRPSAAAEDTQYF. CDR3 nucleotides: TGCGCCAGCAGCAATCGACCTAGCGCCGCAGCGGAGGATACGCAGTATTTT.

V is TRBV6-1 and J is TRBJ2-3; D may be TRBD2 (5 bases). The CDR3 spans 13 residues. Trimming stripped 2 bases from V and 6 bases from J, with 9 bases between. Germline values: CDR1 MNHNS, CDR2 SASEGT. Written as DNA, the CDR3 is TGTGCCAGCAGTGAACTGAGGGCGGATACGCAGTATTTT. It yields the protein CASSELRADTQYF.

The chain links TRBV7-9 to TRBJ2-1, with TRBD1 identical over 8 bases. CDR1 is SEHNR and CDR2 is FQNEAQ in the germline V gene (reference sequence). The V gene end was trimmed by 6 bases and the J gene end by 4 bases; junction bases not matched to a gene: 11. The CDR3 totals 16 residues. The CDR3 protein is CASSGQGGVQYNEQFF. The CDR3 region has the DNA TGTGCCAGCAGTGGACAGGGAGGTGTTCAATACAATGAGCAGTTCTTC.

The chain combines TRBV4-1 with TRBJ1-5; 7 positions agree with TRBD1. Trimming cost V 0 bases and J 4 bases; bases outside gene matches: 9. Germline-derived CDR1 and CDR2 are MGHRA and YSYEKL. CDR3 length equals 17 residues. CDR3 nucleotides: TGCGCCAGCAGCCAAGATTATGCGGCAGGGGGGAATCAGCCCCAGCATTTT. Its translation is CASSQDYAAGGNQPQHF.

The rearrangement joins TRBV15 to TRBJ1-6, with 7 positions matching TRBD1. Per germline, CDR1 LNHNV and CDR2 YYDKDF (reference sequence). CDR3 size: 15 residues. The J segment lost 5 bases and the V segment lost 2 bases, leaving 3 bases of the junction unmatched. The CDR3 loop reads CATSRIDRDNSPLHF. The CDR3 DNA reads TGTGCCACCAGCAGAATCGACAGGGATAATTCACCCCTCCACTTT.

CDR3 amino acids: CASSDSWQGAIPNEKLFF. CDR3 nucleotide sequence: TGTGCCAGCAGTGATAGTTGGCAGGGGGCCATTCCTAATGAAAAACTGTTTTTT. The rearrangement links TRBV2 to TRBJ1-4, with 8 nucleotides matching TRBD1. This CDR3 is 18 amino acids long. V was pared by 3 bases and J by 3 bases, with 12 bases of the junction left unmatched. In germline, CDR1 is SNHLY, CDR2 FYNNEI.

The gene calls are TRBV7-2 and TRBJ2-3, with D possibly matching TRBD1 (7 bases). Germline V gene lookup returns CDR1 SGHTA and CDR2 FQGNSA. Trimming stripped 2 bases from V and 5 bases from J, with 17 bases between. The CDR3 is 16 amino acids. The CDR3 bases are TGTGCCAGCAGCTTAAGGCGGTGGAGGGGGCTAGATACGCAGTATTTT. Residues: CASSLRRWRGLDTQYF.

This chain links TRBV7-2 with TRBJ2-7; the match to TRBD1 covers 8 bases. Germline lookup yields CDR1 SGHTA and CDR2 FQGNSA. The CDR3 has 14 residues. V was clipped by 5 bases and J by 7 bases; unmatched bases: 10. CDR3 DNA: TGTGCCAGCAGCACGCAGGACAGGGTGGGGGAGCAGTACTTC. The encoded protein is CASSTQDRVGEQYF.

V and J are TRBV28 and TRBJ2-5, with no clear D. Germline V gene sequence: CDR1 MDHEN, CDR2 SYDVKM. The length of the CDR3 is 13 residues. V lost 3 bases and J lost 3, with 8 bases in between. The CDR3 region is CASSLTREETQYF. The CDR3 nucleotides are TGTGCCAGCAGTTTGACAAGAGAAGAGACCCAGTACTTC.

This clone was counted a few times. J is TRBJ2-6 and V is TRBV2, with a weak D call TRBD2 (5 bases). Trimming stripped 8 bases from V and 2 bases from J, with 13 bases between. The CDR3 runs to 15 residues. Germline V gene lookup returns CDR1 SNHLY and CDR2 FYNNEI. The DNA for the CDR3 is TGTGCCAGCGGGCAACGGGGTGCTGGGGCCAACGTCCTGACTTTC. Its translation: CASGQRGAGANVLTF. The full variable domain, in which reference TRBV2 and TRBJ2-6 provide the parts outside the CDR3, is EPEVTQTPSHQVTQMGQEVILRCVPISNHLYFYWYRQILGQKVEFLVSFYNNEISEKSEIFDDQFSVERPDGSNFTLKIRSTKLEDSAMYFCASGQRGAGANVLTFGAGSRLTVL.

The gene calls are TRBV6-1 and TRBJ1-1, with 7 bases matching TRBD1. Trimming cost V 10 bases and J 4 bases; bases outside gene matches: 12. CDR3 length: 14 residues. CDR1 MNHNS and CDR2 SASEGT come from the germline V gene. CDR3 nucleotides: TGTGCCACCCGACAGGGCGCTAGTACCACTGAAGCTTTCTTT. As protein: CATRQGASTTEAFF.

V is TRBV10-3 and J is TRBJ2-1; D may be TRBD2 (6 bases). V lost 0 bases and J 7 bases, leaving 13 bases between the germline ends. Germline V gene sequence: CDR1 ENHRY, CDR2 SYGVKD. The CDR3 is 15 residues long. CDR3 sequence reads: CAISESTLRGNEQFF. CDR3 DNA sequence: TGTGCCATCAGTGAGTCGACTCTCCGGGGGAATGAGCAGTTCTTC.

With regard to this clone: Other DNA sequences in the sample encode the same CDR3. The CDR3 DNA sequence: TGTGCCAGCAGCGTTGGACTAGCGGGCTACAATGAGCAGTTCTTC. This encodes CASSVGLAGYNEQFF. This chain links TRBV9 with TRBJ2-1; 11 positions match TRBD2. The CDR3 is 15 amino acids. V lost 2 bases to trimming and J lost 3 bases; unmatched junction nucleotides: 1. CDR1 is SGDLS, CDR2 YYNGEE, per germline.

This clone was seen once. The chain couples TRBV6-1 to TRBJ1-2; D unresolved. V was pared by 0 bases and J by 3 bases, with 14 bases between. CDR3 length: 16 amino acids. Germline V gene lookup returns CDR1 MNHNS and CDR2 SASEGT. CDR3 coding DNA: TGTGCCAGCAGTGAAGCGCTGTCTGGCCTCTACTATGGCTACACCTTC. This translates into CASSEALSGLYYGYTF.

This clone was seen once. The V gene is TRBV18, the J gene TRBJ1-2; tentative D call: TRBD1 (5 bases). Germline V lookup: CDR1 KGHSH, CDR2 LQKENI. The CDR3 is 13 residues long. Trimming stripped 6 bases from V and 4 bases from J, with 12 bases between. CDR3 DNA: TGTGCCAGCTCTTACGACAGAGCCTATGGCTACACCTTC. Translated: CASSYDRAYGYTF.

The rearrangement joins TRBV28 to TRBJ2-7; TRBD2 aligns across 7 bases. The CDR3 sequence is 15 residues long. Unmatched junction bases numbered 6, after V lost 2 bases and J lost 2 bases. Germline-derived CDR1 and CDR2 are MDHEN and SYDVKM. CDR3 in DNA: TGTGCCAGCAGTTTAGGTTCTAGCGGACCCTACGAGCAGTACTTC. Its translation is CASSLGSSGPYEQYF.

This clone was seen at least ten times. The chain recombines TRBV10-2 with TRBJ2-7, with 12 bases identical to TRBD2. This CDR3 is built from 14 residues. Looked up from germline, CDR1 is WSHSY and CDR2 is SAAADI. V lost 6 bases to trimming and J lost 4 bases; unmatched junction nucleotides: 4. The CDR3 sequence: CASRGTSGYYEQYF. Written as DNA, the CDR3 is TGCGCCAGCAGGGGGACTAGCGGGTATTACGAGCAGTACTTC.

The CDR3 DNA reads TGCGCCAGCAGCCCGACTACCGGGGATGAAAAACTGTTTTTT. Its translation is CASSPTTGDEKLFF. The chain couples TRBV5-1 to TRBJ1-4; no clear D gene. Per the germline V gene, CDR1 is SGHRS and CDR2 is YFSETQ. The CDR3 contains 14 residues. Between the trimmed V and J ends, which lost 4 bases and 6 bases, there was a span of 13 bases.

The chain employs TRBV11-2 and TRBJ1-1, with D unclear. The germline V gene encodes CDR1 SGHAT and CDR2 FQNNGV. The CDR3 is made up of 13 amino acids. The ends were cut back, 5 bases at V and 7 bases at J, with 14 bases in the middle. The CDR3 protein is CASSPEGRGEAFF. In DNA form, the CDR3 reads TGTGCCAGCAGCCCCGAGGGTCGCGGTGAAGCTTTCTTT.

This chain joins TRBV7-2 and TRBJ2-1; 9 nucleotides match TRBD2. V lost 4 bases and J lost 1; bases outside the gene matches: 11. This CDR3 has 18 residues. Per germline, CDR1 SGHTA and CDR2 FQGNSA. The CDR3 loop is CASSSKVAGDASYNEQFF. In DNA form, the CDR3 reads TGTGCCAGCAGCTCGAAAGTAGCGGGGGACGCATCCTACAATGAGCAGTTCTTC.

The chain recombines TRBV5-6 with TRBJ2-7; weak D call: TRBD2 (5 bases). Trimming stripped 0 bases from V and 4 bases from J, with 8 bases between. The CDR3 consists of 13 residues. In germline, CDR1 is SGHDT, CDR2 YYEEEE. CDR3 loop: CASSLATGYEQYF. CDR3 DNA sequence: TGTGCCAGCAGCTTGGCCACGGGGTACGAGCAGTACTTC.

The V gene is TRBV27, the J gene TRBJ2-7; TRBD2 aligns across 7 bases. V lost 5 bases, J lost 2 bases, and 6 bases stayed unmatched. Germline values: CDR1 MNHEY, CDR2 SMNVEV (reference sequence). The CDR3 is made up of 14 amino acids. CDR3 in DNA: TGTGCCAGCAGTCCTAGCGGTCCCACCTACGAGCAGTACTTC. As protein: CASSPSGPTYEQYF.

This chain uses TRBV28 with TRBJ2-7; perhaps TRBD2 as D (6 bases). Germline CDR1 and CDR2: MDHEN and SYDVKM. V was cut by 2 bases and J by 8 bases, with 22 bases left in between. The length of the CDR3 is 16 residues. The CDR3 is CASSLAGGDLPSKQYF. CDR3 bases: TGTGCCAGCAGTTTAGCAGGAGGGGATCTCCCATCCAAGCAGTACTTC.

This chain joins TRBV6-6 and TRBJ1-4; TRBD1 might be the D (6 bases). The CDR3 runs to 14 residues. V lost 6 bases to trimming and J lost 4 bases, with 12 bases between them. The germline CDR1 and CDR2 sequences are MNHNY and SVGAGI (reference sequence). In DNA form, the CDR3 reads TGTGCCAGCAGACCAGGACAGCTTAATGAAAAACTGTTTTTT. Its protein is CASRPGQLNEKLFF.

The gene calls are TRBV7-8 and TRBJ1-3, with D perhaps TRBD1 (6 bases). The CDR3 is 16 residues long. Trimming cost V 3 bases and J 1 base, with 13 bases left between them. Germline-derived CDR1 and CDR2 are SGHVS and FQNEAQ. DNA of the CDR3: TGTGCCAGCAGCTTGGTCATCAGGGGATCTGGAAACACCATATATTTT. It is translated as CASSLVIRGSGNTIYF.